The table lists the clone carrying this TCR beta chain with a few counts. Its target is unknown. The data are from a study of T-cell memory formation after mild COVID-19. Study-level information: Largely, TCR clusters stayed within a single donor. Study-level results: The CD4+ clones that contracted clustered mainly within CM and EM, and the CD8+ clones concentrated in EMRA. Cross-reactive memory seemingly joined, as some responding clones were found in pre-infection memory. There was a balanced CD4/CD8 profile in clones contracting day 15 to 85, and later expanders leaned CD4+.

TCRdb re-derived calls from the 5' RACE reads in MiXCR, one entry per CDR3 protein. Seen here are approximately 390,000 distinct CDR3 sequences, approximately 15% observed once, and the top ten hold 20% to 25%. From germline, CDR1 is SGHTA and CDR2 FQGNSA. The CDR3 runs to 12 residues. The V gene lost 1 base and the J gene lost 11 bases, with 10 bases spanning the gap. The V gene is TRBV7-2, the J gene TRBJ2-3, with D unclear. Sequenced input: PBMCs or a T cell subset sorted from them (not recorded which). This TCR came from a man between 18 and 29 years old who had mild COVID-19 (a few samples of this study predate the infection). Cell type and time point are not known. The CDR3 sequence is CASSLGRWGQYF. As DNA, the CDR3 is TGTGCCAGCAGCTTAGGGCGGTGGGGGCAGTATTTT.